Below are 18 T cell receptor beta chains sequenced from a single sample in a study of OX40 agonist ivuxolimab in advanced cancers. The assay was immunoSEQ multiplex PCR, and TCRdb's table has in-frame clones only and misses some. The profile shows approximately 89,000 clones, over 75% of them singletons. Source: CD4+ or CD8+ T cells sorted from blood, taken in a trial of the OX40 agonist ivuxolimab. The source of these receptors is an adult with an advanced solid tumor such as melanoma, head and neck, liver or kidney cancer.

The rearrangement links TRBV15 to TRBJ1-2; a weak D match, TRBD1 (6 bases). This CDR3 region has 15 residues. Germline CDR1 LNHNV, CDR2 YYDKDF (reference sequence). Between the trimmed V and J ends, which lost 0 bases and 5 bases, there was a span of 13 bases. The CDR3 DNA sequence: TGTGCCACCAGCAGAGAATTAGAGGGGGGGTATGGCTACACCTTC. It translates to CATSRELEGGYGYTF. Variable domain in full (rest from reference TRBV15 and TRBJ1-2): DAMVIQNPRYQVTQFGKPVTLSCSQTLNHNVMYWYQQKSSQAPKLLFHYYDKDFNNEADTPDNFQSRRPNTSFCFLDIRSPGLGDTAMYLCATSRELEGGYGYTFGSGTRLTVV.

The chain has TRBV11-1 and TRBJ1-1; D may be TRBD1 (6 bases). V was pared by 1 base and J by 1 base, with 10 bases between. The CDR3 runs 15 residues. Germline-derived CDR1 and CDR2 are SGHAT and FQDESV (reference sequence). DNA for the CDR3: TGTGCCAGCAGCTTAGTGCGGACAGAGAACACTGAAGCTTTCTTT. Protein product: CASSLVRTENTEAFF.

This clone was recorded once. This sequence joins TRBV25-1 and TRBJ2-3; a weak D match, TRBD1 (5 bases). Per the germline V gene, CDR1 is MGHDK and CDR2 is SYGVNS. The V end lost 2 bases, the J end lost 4 bases, and 13 bases lay between the germline ends. The CDR3 sequence is 15 residues long. CDR3 DNA sequence: TGTGCCAGCAGTGAACTTCAGGGTAGAGCAGATACGCAGTATTTT. Protein sequence: CASSELQGRADTQYF.

The chain employs TRBV18 and TRBJ1-2; unclear D gene. Germline assignment: CDR1 KGHSH and CDR2 LQKENI. This CDR3 contains 12 residues. Trimming cost V 0 bases and J 4 bases, with 3 bases left between them. The CDR3 DNA reads TGTGCCAGCTCACCACCAGGCTATGGCTACACCTTC. It specifies CASSPPGYGYTF.

The chain uses TRBV5-1 and TRBJ2-7, with D unclear. Per the germline V gene, CDR1 is SGHRS and CDR2 is YFSETQ. V was shortened by 3 bases and J by 2 bases, with 12 bases between the two germline ends. The CDR3 contains 14 residues. CDR3 DNA: TGCGCCAGCAGCTCCCAACCAGACACCTACGAGCAGTACTTC. Translation gives CASSSQPDTYEQYF.

V is TRBV19 and J is TRBJ2-6; D is possibly TRBD2 (6 bases). Germline CDR1 reads LNHDA; CDR2 reads SQIVND (reference sequence). The ends were cut back, 3 bases at V and 2 bases at J, with 11 bases in the middle. The CDR3 extends over 16 amino acids. CDR3 coding DNA: TGTGCCAGTAGTATCCCGGGGGTTCCTGGGGCCAACGTCCTGACTTTC. Amino acids: CASSIPGVPGANVLTF.

The chain employs TRBV9 and TRBJ2-3; D unresolved. The CDR3 loop spans 17 amino acids. Germline V CDR1 and CDR2: SGDLS, YYNGEE. V was trimmed by 1 base and J by 3 bases, leaving 18 bases between them. DNA for the CDR3: TGTGCCAGCAGCGTATTAACCGCCCTAGGTACTACAGATACGCAGTATTTT. Amino acid sequence: CASSVLTALGTTDTQYF. The full variable domain, rest sourced from reference TRBV9 and TRBJ2-3, is DSGVTQTPKHLITATGQRVTLRCSPRSGDLSVYWYQQSLDQGLQFLIQYYNGEERAKGNILERFSAQQFPDLHSELNLSSLELGDSALYFCASSVLTALGTTDTQYFGPGTRLTVL.

The rearrangement uses TRBV5-1 and TRBJ2-5; possibly TRBD1 for D (6 bases). The V end lost 3 bases, the J end lost 5 bases, and 17 bases lay between the germline ends. Germline CDR1 reads SGHRS; CDR2 reads YFSETQ. This CDR3 spans 15 amino acids. The CDR3 DNA reads as TGCGCCAGCAGCTGGCCAGGGGCGGGCGAGGAGACCCAGTACTTC. Residues: CASSWPGAGEETQYF.

CDR3 sequence reads: CASSYAWTSGTDTQYF. CDR3 DNA: TGTGCCAGCAGTTACGCCTGGACTAGCGGCACAGATACGCAGTATTTT. The chain employs TRBV6-5 and TRBJ2-3, with 9 nucleotides matching TRBD2. This CDR3 contains 16 residues. The V segment lost 2 bases and the J segment 1 base; nucleotides outside the gene matches: 4. Looked up from germline, CDR1 is MNHEY and CDR2 is SVGAGI.

V gene TRBV5-8 combines with J gene TRBJ1-5; 7 bases line up with TRBD1. This CDR3 has 17 residues. Germline assignment: CDR1 SGHTS and CDR2 YDEGEE. J gave up 1 base and V 0 bases, and 7 bases lay outside the gene matches. For the CDR3, the DNA is TGTGCCAGCAGCTTGGTGACAGGGTGGTGGAGCAATCAGCCCCAGCATTTT. Translating gives CASSLVTGWWSNQPQHF.

CDR3: CASSPPVVFGANVLTF. CDR3 sequence (DNA): TGCGCCAGCAGCCCCCCCGTGGTATTTGGGGCCAACGTCCTGACTTTC. The rearrangement links TRBV5-1 to TRBJ2-6, with D unresolved. This CDR3 contains 16 residues. Trimming removed 4 bases from V and 3 bases from J, with 14 bases in between. The germline V gene has CDR1 SGHRS and CDR2 YFSETQ. Combining the CDR3 with reference TRBV5-1 and TRBJ2-6 gives the whole variable domain KAGVTQTPRYLIKTRGQQVTLSCSPISGHRSVSWYQQTPGQGLQFLFEYFSETQRNKGNFPGRFSGRQFSNSRSEMNVSTLELGDSALYLCASSPPVVFGANVLTFGAGSRLTVL.

The rearrangement uses TRBV4-2 and TRBJ1-5; the D is unclear. This CDR3 is 16 amino acids long. Deletions cut 0 bases from V and 3 bases from J, with 12 bases between. CDR1 is LGHNA, CDR2 YNFKEQ, per germline. The CDR3 here is CASSQDGPYSNQPQHF. As DNA, the CDR3 is TGTGCCAGCAGCCAAGACGGTCCGTATTCCAATCAGCCCCAGCATTTT.

The chain recombines TRBV5-8 with TRBJ2-7, with a possible D match to TRBD1 (6 bases). The germline gives CDR1 SGHTS, CDR2 YDEGEE. The CDR3 loop spans 14 amino acids. V was shortened by 4 bases and J by 3 bases, with 14 bases between the two germline ends. CDR3 DNA: TGTGCCAGCAGCAGGTCGACAGGCCTCTACGAGCAGTACTTC. Protein: CASSRSTGLYEQYF.

The rearrangement uses TRBV4-1 and TRBJ1-5; possibly TRBD1 for D (5 bases). Trimming removed 1 base from V and 1 base from J, with 11 bases in between. Germline CDR1 MGHRA, CDR2 YSYEKL. The CDR3 runs 16 residues. This chain's CDR3 is CASSQGRGISNQPQHF. DNA for the CDR3: TGCGCCAGCAGCCAAGGTCGGGGGATCAGCAATCAGCCCCAGCATTTT.

V is TRBV28 and J is TRBJ2-3; D tentatively reads TRBD1 or TRBD2 (6 bases each). Germline CDR1 and CDR2: MDHEN and SYDVKM. The CDR3 runs to 14 residues. Trimming shortened V by 8 bases and J by 1 base, and 13 bases separated the two germline ends. CDR3 in amino acids: CASGWGARTDTQYF. The CDR3 DNA sequence: TGTGCCAGCGGTTGGGGGGCCCGCACAGATACGCAGTATTTT.

The chain employs TRBV5-8 and TRBJ2-7; 11 bases are a match to TRBD2. Germline CDR1 and CDR2: SGHTS and YDEGEE. Germline trimming cut 0 bases from V and 2 bases from J; bases unmatched to any gene: 13. The CDR3 sequence is 19 residues long. CDR3: CASSLEGALLAGDPYEQYF. As DNA, the CDR3 is TGTGCCAGCAGCTTGGAAGGGGCGCTACTAGCGGGGGACCCCTACGAGCAGTACTTC. The full variable domain, rest sourced from reference TRBV5-8 and TRBJ2-7, is EAGVTQSPTHLIKTRGQQATLRCSPISGHTSVYWYQQALGLGLQFLLWYDEGEERNRGNFPPRFSGRQFPNYSSELNVNALELEDSALYLCASSLEGALLAGDPYEQYFGPGTRLTVT.

The rearrangement links TRBV10-3 to TRBJ2-1; 13 bases are a match to TRBD2. This CDR3 contains 12 residues. The germline V gene has CDR1 ENHRY and CDR2 SYGVKD. J lost 8 bases, V lost 8 bases, and 0 bases had no gene match. This chain's CDR3 is CAIGTSGDEQFF. The DNA of the CDR3 is TGTGCCATCGGGACTAGCGGGGATGAGCAGTTCTTC.

The table lists this clone with a few counts. This chain links TRBV13 with TRBJ2-2, with 11 bases aligning to TRBD2. Germline V gives CDR1 PRHDT, CDR2 FYEKMQ (reference sequence). Germline trimming cut 3 bases from V and 1 base from J; bases unmatched to any gene: 7. CDR3 length: 18 amino acids. Written as DNA, the CDR3 is TGTGCCAGCAGCTTCGACCCCGGGACTAGCGGGAACACCGGGGAGCTGTTTTTT. This encodes CASSFDPGTSGNTGELFF.